This T cell receptor (beta chain) was sequenced for a study of T cell clonotyping in hematopoietic cell transplantation. The V gene's germline CDR1 is SGHTA and CDR2 FQGNSA. The CDR3 sequence is 17 residues long. Trimming at V came to 5 bases and at J to 0 bases, leaving 5 bases not matched to a gene. Profiling relied on immunoSEQ multiplex PCR, and the TCRdb table lists in-frame clones only, not all of them. The top ten clones hold more than 25% of a sample with over 5,000 clones, around 70% of them seen once. The specimen comprised PBMCs, sampled 180 days after allogeneic stem cell transplant. The sequence derives from a male patient in his fifties who had an allogeneic stem cell transplant from an unrelated donor, so the T cells may come from the graft donor. Some clones in this sample may be carry-over from other donors' samples. The chain couples TRBV7-2 to TRBJ2-6; 9 bases fit TRBD1. The CDR3 region has the DNA TGTGCCAGCAGCCCAGGGACAGGGAACTCTGGGGCCAACGTCCTGACTTTC. This gives the protein CASSPGTGNSGANVLTF. The full variable domain, with the rest looked up from reference TRBV7-2 and TRBJ2-6, is GAGVSQSPSNKVTEKGKDVELRCDPISGHTALYWYRQSLGQGLEFLIYFQGNSAPDKSGLPSDRFSAERTGGSVSTLTIQRTQQEDSAVYLCASSPGTGNSGANVLTFGAGSRLTVL.